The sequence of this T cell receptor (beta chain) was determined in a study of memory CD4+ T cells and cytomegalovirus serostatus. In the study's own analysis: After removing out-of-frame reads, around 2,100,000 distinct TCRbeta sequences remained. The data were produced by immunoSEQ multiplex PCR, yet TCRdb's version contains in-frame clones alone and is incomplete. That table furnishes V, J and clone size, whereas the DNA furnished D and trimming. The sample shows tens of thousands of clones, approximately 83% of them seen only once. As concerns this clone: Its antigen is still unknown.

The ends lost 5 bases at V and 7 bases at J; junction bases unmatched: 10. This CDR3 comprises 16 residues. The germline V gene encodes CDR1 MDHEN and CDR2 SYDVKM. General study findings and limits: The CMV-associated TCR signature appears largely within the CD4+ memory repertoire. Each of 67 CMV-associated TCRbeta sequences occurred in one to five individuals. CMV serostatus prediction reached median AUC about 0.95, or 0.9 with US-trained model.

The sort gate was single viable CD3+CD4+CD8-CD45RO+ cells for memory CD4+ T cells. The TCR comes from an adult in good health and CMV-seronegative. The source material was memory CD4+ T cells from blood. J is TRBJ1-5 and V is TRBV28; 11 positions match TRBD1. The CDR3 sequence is CASSRYEDRGRQPQHF. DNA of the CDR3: TGTGCCAGCAGTCGCTATGAGGACAGGGGGCGGCAGCCCCAGCATTTT. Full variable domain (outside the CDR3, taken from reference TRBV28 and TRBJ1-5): DVKVTQSSRYLVKRTGEKVFLECVQDMDHENMFWYRQDPGLGLRLIYFSYDVKMKEKGDIPEGYSVSREKKERFSLILESASTNQTSMYLCASSRYEDRGRQPQHFGDGTRLSIL.